This T cell receptor (beta chain) was retrieved from a study (dated by TCRdb to the mid-2010s). Some background on the complete study: The study set out to test whether tumor-infiltrating Tregs in breast cancer get recruited from blood Tregs or are instead converted in situ from other CD4+ T cell subsets.

This clonotype turned up a few times. The clone's antigen remains unknown. No base quality information exists; no much larger clone differs at one position. Full-length TCR variable regions were amplified by 5' RACE PCR with constant-region reverse primers, followed by semi-nested PCR with Nested Universal Primer A. Using the ReliaPrep RNA Cell Miniprep System, total RNA was extracted, and the SMARTer RACE 5'/3' Kit was then used to reverse transcribe the RNA into 5'RACE-ready cDNA. Multiplex adaptors were used to barcode full-length TCR alpha and beta libraries, and the barcoded libraries were sequenced on an Illumina MiSeq. In the source study's methods: For each of nine subset-tissue groups, sequencing data from the five patients were pooled, and the groups were compared by unsupervised clustering of TCR gene usage. The Morisita-Horn index was used to calculate repertoire similarity, with shared sequences weighted by how much each contributed to each repertoire. TCRdb ran its own pipeline on the public reads, namely fastp trimming at Q25 and MiXCR clone calling, and kept in-frame beta chains. When rows share a CDR3 protein, they turn into one entry using the most common DNA and genes. In this record, the V and J calls reflect TCRdb's handling and not the investigators' own analysis. The sample has tens of thousands of distinct CDR3 sequences on record, around 28% of them singletons. About 3% of the sample lies in the top ten.

Findings and caveats that apply to the study as a whole: The greatest overlap of tumor-infiltrating Treg TCR alpha and beta sequences was with tumor naive CD4+ T cells, followed next by blood naive CD4+ T cells. The validation in the larger cohort was limited to a single TCR beta V-J rearrangement instead of whole repertoires. Tumor memory CD4+ T cell TCR gene usage was found to cluster with blood and lymph node memory CD4+ cells and with lymph node naive CD4+ cells.

There are 18 amino acids in the CDR3, from cysteine to phenylalanine inclusive. CDR3 DNA only is kept here, 54 bases in frame from base 1. Unmatched junction bases come to 16, with V trimmed by 6 bases and J by 1 base. The memory CD4+ T cell population was isolated based on a CD4+CD45RO+CD25- phenotype. Tregs, naive and memory CD4+ T cells from tumor, blood and ipsilateral draining lymph nodes of a handful of breast cancer patients underwent full-length TCR alpha and beta sequencing. Tumor tissue and lymph nodes obtained by ipsilateral axillary dissection were perfused with PBS, cut into small pieces and digested using collagenase I and hyaluronidase. FACS confirmed that the sorted cell populations were more than 90% pure.

The sample was tumor-infiltrating memory CD4+ T cells sorted from the breast tumor. The cell subset or site label, read with the paper, signifies: memory CD4+ T cells, CD4+CD45RO+CD25-. The clonotype originates from a female donor with breast cancer. The chain is made from TRBV12-3 or TRBV12-4 and TRBJ2-7; 9 bases in the junction line up with TRBD2. The CDR3 protein: CASSPFTLAGRPSYEQYF. The nucleotide sequence reads TGTGCCAGCAGCCCCTTCACACTAGCGGGTCGGCCGTCCTACGAGCAGTACTTC.